This T cell receptor beta chain was observed in a study of blood T cells in healthy people across ages. Background on the study: Per every two T cells, about one barcoded beta molecule was captured by template switching.

There were healthy Caucasian individuals from Russia, aged roughly 6 to 100, serving as donors. On this clonotype: The DNA is left out, because the CDR3 cannot be placed on it with certainty; the CDR3 is given as TCRdb lists it.

Through a sample-barcoded 5' primer and a J-beta primer mix, a second PCR was run for roughly 6 to 11 cycles. TCRdb re-called the 5' RACE reads through MiXCR, storing one row per CDR3 protein. The repertoire consists of more than 800,000 distinct CDR3 sequences, with 35% to 50% occurring once and the leading ten covering 15% to 20%. The CDR3 is 15 amino acids long, termini counted. Germline CDR1 is MDHEN and CDR2 is SYDVKM. The chain carries TRBV28 and TRBJ2-5; the table's D call, TRBD1, has no DNA check behind it. The sample comprised blood. This receptor was obtained from an older woman in good health. The CDR3 sequence: CASSFRARVELEQYF.